The rows below give T cell receptor beta chains drawn from one sample of a study of blood T cell repertoires in COVID-19. The assay was immunoSEQ multiplex PCR, and TCRdb's table has in-frame clones only and misses some. The sample has a few hundred thousand clones; more than 65% are singletons. The specimen sequenced was PBMCs or T cells enriched from blood (not recorded which). The source is a man aged 50 to 60 who had recovered from COVID-19. Both conserved end residues are part of each CDR3. Fields, in order: D gene, V gene, J gene, clone size, CDR3 DNA, CDR3 protein. D genes are given only for firm matches. Part of the rows lack a size; the others show once, few, many or a class for expanded clones.

d_call: NA; v_call: TRBV13; j_call: TRBJ1-6; clone_size: NA; cdr3_nt: TGTGCCAGCAGCCCAGGTTTAAATAGGCCCCTCCACTTT; cdr3_aa: CASSPGLNRPLHF
d_call: TRBD1; v_call: TRBV5-4; j_call: TRBJ1-6; clone_size: NA; cdr3_nt: TGTGCCAGCAGCTCACAGGGGGTGGGTAATTCACCCCTCCACTTT; cdr3_aa: CASSSQGVGNSPLHF
d_call: TRBD2; v_call: TRBV7-7; j_call: TRBJ2-3; clone_size: NA; cdr3_nt: TGTGCTAGCAGCCTAGGACTAGCGGATTCAGATACGCAGTATTTT; cdr3_aa: CASSLGLADSDTQYF
d_call: TRBD2; v_call: TRBV5-1; j_call: TRBJ2-3; clone_size: NA; cdr3_nt: TGCGCCAGCAGCTCCCTAGCGGGAGGAGATACGCAGTATTTT; cdr3_aa: CASSSLAGGDTQYF
d_call: TRBD2; v_call: TRBV7-9; j_call: TRBJ2-7; clone_size: NA; cdr3_nt: TGTGCCAGCAGCTGGGGAGCGGGAAGATCCTACGAGCAGTACTTC; cdr3_aa: CASSWGAGRSYEQYF
d_call: NA; v_call: TRBV18; j_call: TRBJ1-1; clone_size: NA; cdr3_nt: TGTGCCAGCTCACCACCTCCCGCCCTAGGCGCTGAAGCTTTCTTT; cdr3_aa: CASSPPPALGAEAFF
d_call: TRBD2; v_call: TRBV15; j_call: TRBJ2-7; clone_size: NA; cdr3_nt: TGTGCCACCAGGATGAGCGGGGGGGCCGAGGAGCAGTACTTC; cdr3_aa: CATRMSGGAEEQYF
d_call: NA; v_call: TRBV28; j_call: TRBJ1-5; clone_size: NA; cdr3_nt: TGTGCCAGCAGTTTATTACCGCGGGGGAATCAGCCCCAGCATTTT; cdr3_aa: CASSLLPRGNQPQHF
d_call: NA; v_call: TRBV19; j_call: TRBJ2-2; clone_size: NA; cdr3_nt: TGTGCCAGTAGTAATGGGCGCCTGGGGAACACCGGGGAGCTGTTTTTT; cdr3_aa: CASSNGRLGNTGELFF
d_call: NA; v_call: TRBV5-1; j_call: TRBJ2-1; clone_size: once; cdr3_nt: TGCGCCAGCAGCTTGGCCTACCAGGATGAGCAGTTCTTC; cdr3_aa: CASSLAYQDEQFF
d_call: TRBD2; v_call: TRBV4-3; j_call: TRBJ2-1; clone_size: NA; cdr3_nt: TGCGCCAGCAGCCAAGGGGGACTACGCTCCTACAATGAGCAGTTCTTC; cdr3_aa: CASSQGGLRSYNEQFF
d_call: TRBD1; v_call: TRBV7-9; j_call: TRBJ1-2; clone_size: NA; cdr3_nt: TGTGCCAGCAGCCCGGGACAGGGCTACACCTTC; cdr3_aa: CASSPGQGYTF
d_call: TRBD1; v_call: TRBV18; j_call: TRBJ2-5; clone_size: NA; cdr3_nt: TGTGCCAGCTCTCTCAGACAGGGGGAGACCCAGTACTTC; cdr3_aa: CASSLRQGETQYF
d_call: NA; v_call: TRBV5-1; j_call: TRBJ1-1; clone_size: NA; cdr3_nt: TGCGCCAGCAGCACTCATCCCAGGGTTACAGGGTCTGCTGAAGCTTTCTTT; cdr3_aa: CASSTHPRVTGSAEAFF
d_call: TRBD2; v_call: TRBV3-1/TRBV3-2; j_call: TRBJ2-1; clone_size: NA; cdr3_nt: TGTGCCAGCAGCCCGCTAGCGGGGGGTTACTACAATGAGCAGTTCTTC; cdr3_aa: CASSPLAGGYYNEQFF
d_call: NA; v_call: TRBV29-1; j_call: TRBJ1-1; clone_size: NA; cdr3_nt: TGCAGCGTTGCCCCGGGGGGCGGCCTTATATCTGAAGCTTTCTTT; cdr3_aa: CSVAPGGGLISEAFF
d_call: NA; v_call: TRBV27; j_call: TRBJ1-5; clone_size: NA; cdr3_nt: TGTGCCAGTCTTCAGCCCCAGCATTTT; cdr3_aa: CASLQPQHF
d_call: TRBD2; v_call: TRBV19; j_call: TRBJ2-1; clone_size: once; cdr3_nt: TGTGCCAGTAGTATAGTTGGTCGGGCGGGAGGTGAGCAGTTCTTC; cdr3_aa: CASSIVGRAGGEQFF
d_call: TRBD1; v_call: TRBV5-1; j_call: TRBJ1-2; clone_size: NA; cdr3_nt: TGCGCCAGCAGCTCTTTACAGGGGGCGCAAAACTATGGCTACACCTTC; cdr3_aa: CASSSLQGAQNYGYTF
d_call: TRBD1; v_call: TRBV28; j_call: TRBJ1-1; clone_size: NA; cdr3_nt: TGTGCCAGCTTTCAAGCCGGGACAGGGTCATTTGAAGCTTTCTTT; cdr3_aa: CASFQAGTGSFEAFF
d_call: TRBD1; v_call: TRBV4-1; j_call: TRBJ1-2; clone_size: NA; cdr3_nt: TGCGCCAGCAGCCAGATGACAGGGATAGGCTATGGCTACACCTTC; cdr3_aa: CASSQMTGIGYGYTF
d_call: TRBD1; v_call: TRBV4-1; j_call: TRBJ1-6; clone_size: NA; cdr3_nt: TGCGCCAGCAGTCACCTCCCGGGACAGGCTTATAATTCACCCCTCCACTTT; cdr3_aa: CASSHLPGQAYNSPLHF
d_call: NA; v_call: TRBV30; j_call: TRBJ2-7; clone_size: NA; cdr3_nt: TGTGCCTGGAGTGTCCAGGGCATTTCCTACGAGCAGTACTTC; cdr3_aa: CAWSVQGISYEQYF
d_call: TRBD1; v_call: TRBV7-7; j_call: TRBJ2-3; clone_size: NA; cdr3_nt: TGTGCTAGCAGCTTAGGAGGACAGGGCCATAGCACAGATACGCAGTATTTT; cdr3_aa: CASSLGGQGHSTDTQYF
d_call: NA; v_call: TRBV6-4; j_call: TRBJ1-1; clone_size: NA; cdr3_nt: TGTGCCAGCAGTAGTGAGGGGGGGTCTGAAGCTTTCTTT; cdr3_aa: CASSSEGGSEAFF
d_call: TRBD1; v_call: TRBV6-5; j_call: TRBJ1-1; clone_size: NA; cdr3_nt: TGTGCCAGCAGCCCGGACAGGGTGAACACTGAAGCTTTCTTT; cdr3_aa: CASSPDRVNTEAFF
d_call: NA; v_call: TRBV6-5; j_call: TRBJ1-5; clone_size: NA; cdr3_nt: TGTGCCAGCAGCCCGGGCGGGGGACCAAGTCAGCCCCAGCATTTT; cdr3_aa: CASSPGGGPSQPQHF
d_call: NA; v_call: TRBV20-1; j_call: TRBJ2-1; clone_size: once; cdr3_nt: TGCAGTGCTAGTCGGCAGGGCAATGAGCAGTTCTTC; cdr3_aa: CSASRQGNEQFF
d_call: NA; v_call: TRBV10-3; j_call: TRBJ2-7; clone_size: NA; cdr3_nt: TGTGCCATCATGGGAGCCGGATCCTCCCAGTACTTC; cdr3_aa: CAIMGAGSSQYF
d_call: TRBD1; v_call: TRBV15; j_call: TRBJ1-1; clone_size: NA; cdr3_nt: TGTGCCACCAGCAGGAGGACAGGGAGGGGGAACACTGAAGCTTTCTTT; cdr3_aa: CATSRRTGRGNTEAFF
d_call: TRBD2; v_call: TRBV19; j_call: TRBJ2-7; clone_size: NA; cdr3_nt: TGTGCCAGTAGTGGTCTCTCAGGACTAGCGGGAGTCGTTCTGGACGAGCAGTACTTC; cdr3_aa: CASSGLSGLAGVVLDEQYF